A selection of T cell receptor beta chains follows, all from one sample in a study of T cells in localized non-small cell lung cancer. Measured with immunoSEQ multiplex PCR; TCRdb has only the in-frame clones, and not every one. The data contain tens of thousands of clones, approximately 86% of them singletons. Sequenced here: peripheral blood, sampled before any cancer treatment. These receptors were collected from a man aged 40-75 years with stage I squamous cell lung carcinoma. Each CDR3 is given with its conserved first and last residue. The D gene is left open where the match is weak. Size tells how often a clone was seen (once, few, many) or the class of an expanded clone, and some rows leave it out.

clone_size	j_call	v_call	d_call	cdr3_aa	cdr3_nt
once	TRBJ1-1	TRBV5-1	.	CASSWAGIPNTEAFF	TGCGCCAGCAGCTGGGCAGGGATTCCGAACACTGAAGCTTTCTTT
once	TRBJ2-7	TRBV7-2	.	CASSFGQGDTYEQYF	TGTGCCAGCAGCTTTGGGCAGGGCGACACCTACGAGCAGTACTTC
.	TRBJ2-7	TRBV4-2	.	CASSPSIGASEQYF	TGTGCCAGCAGCCCCTCGATTGGGGCCTCTGAGCAGTACTTC
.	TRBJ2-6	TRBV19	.	CASSISRTGANVLTF	TGTGCCAGTAGTATAAGCAGGACTGGGGCCAACGTCCTGACTTTC
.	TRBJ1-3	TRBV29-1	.	CSGAQGLAGNTIYF	TGCAGCGGTGCTCAGGGGTTGGCTGGAAACACCATATATTTT
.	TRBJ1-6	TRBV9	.	CASSVNAPSNSPLHF	TGTGCCAGCAGCGTAAATGCGCCTAGTAATTCACCCCTCCACTTT
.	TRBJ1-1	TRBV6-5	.	CASSYRYGHRDTEAFF	TGTGCCAGCAGTTACCGTTACGGACATAGGGACACTGAAGCTTTCTTT
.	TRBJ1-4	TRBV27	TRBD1	CASSSGQQNEKLFF	TGTGCCAGCAGTTCGGGACAGCAAAATGAAAAACTGTTTTTT
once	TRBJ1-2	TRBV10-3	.	CAIRSGGYTF	TGTGCCATCAGGAGCGGAGGCTACACCTTC
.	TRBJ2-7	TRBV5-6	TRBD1	CASSFRQGTYEQYF	TGTGCCAGCAGCTTTCGACAGGGGACCTACGAGCAGTACTTC
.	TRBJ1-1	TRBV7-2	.	CASSLNRDTEAFF	TGTGCCAGCAGCTTAAACCGGGACACTGAAGCTTTCTTT
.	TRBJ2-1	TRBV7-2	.	CASSFKGLGPPHEQFF	TGTGCCAGCAGCTTTAAAGGGTTGGGGCCCCCTCATGAGCAGTTCTTC
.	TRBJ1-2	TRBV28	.	CASKSTLEPLYGYTF	TGTGCCAGCAAGAGTACGCTGGAGCCTTTATATGGCTACACCTTC
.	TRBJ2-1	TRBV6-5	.	CASSSAEYNEQFF	TGTGCCAGCAGTTCGGCAGAATACAATGAGCAGTTCTTC
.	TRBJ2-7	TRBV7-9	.	CASSFDNSYEQYF	TGTGCCAGCTCCTTCGACAACTCCTACGAGCAGTACTTC
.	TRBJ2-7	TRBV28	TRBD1	CASSTGQTYEQYF	TGTGCCAGCAGCACGGGACAGACCTACGAGCAGTACTTC
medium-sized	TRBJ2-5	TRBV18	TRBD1	CASSRQGKEETQYF	TGTGCCAGCTCCAGACAGGGGAAGGAAGAGACCCAGTACTTC
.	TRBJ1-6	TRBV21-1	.	CASSGDGSSYNSPLHF	TGTGCCAGCAGCGGGGACGGCAGCTCCTATAATTCACCCCTCCACTTT
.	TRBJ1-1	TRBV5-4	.	CASSNRDQQVAEAFF	TGTGCCAGCAGCAATCGGGACCAGCAGGTAGCTGAAGCTTTCTTT
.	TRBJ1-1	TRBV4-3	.	CASSHEGQNTEAFF	TGCGCCAGCAGCCACGAGGGACAGAACACTGAAGCTTTCTTT
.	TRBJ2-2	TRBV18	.	CASSPGPTGELFF	TGTGCCAGCTCGCCGGGACCCACCGGGGAGCTGTTTTTT
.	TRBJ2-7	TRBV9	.	CASSVHGSSEGQYF	TGTGCCAGCAGCGTACATGGGTCCTCAGAAGGGCAGTACTTC
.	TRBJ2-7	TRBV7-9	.	CASSFVQGSYEQYF	TGTGCCAGCAGCTTCGTGCAGGGCTCCTACGAGCAGTACTTC
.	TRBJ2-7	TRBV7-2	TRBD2	CASSLVGVAGGHEQYF	TGTGCCAGCAGCTTAGTTGGAGTAGCGGGGGGCCACGAGCAGTACTTC
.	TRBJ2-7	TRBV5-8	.	CASSLDAPWRGEQYF	TGTGCCAGCAGCTTGGATGCCCCCTGGCGGGGCGAGCAGTACTTC
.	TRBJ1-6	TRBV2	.	CASRTSSYNSPLHF	TGTGCCAGCAGGACGAGCTCCTATAATTCACCCCTCCACTTT
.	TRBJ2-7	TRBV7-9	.	CASSPQGSTYEQYF	TGTGCCAGCAGCCCCCAGGGATCTACCTACGAGCAGTACTTC
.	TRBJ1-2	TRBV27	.	CASSLSGGGGYTF	TGTGCCAGCAGTTTATCTGGGGGCGGGGGCTACACCTTC
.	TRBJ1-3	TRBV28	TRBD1	CASTDRGSGNTIYF	TGTGCCAGCACCGACAGGGGCTCTGGAAACACCATATATTTT
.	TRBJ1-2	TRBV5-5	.	CASSSQGSGYTF	TGTGCCAGCAGCTCACAGGGATCTGGCTACACCTTC
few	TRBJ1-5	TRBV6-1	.	CASRDKGSNQPQHF	TGTGCCAGCAGGGACAAGGGTAGCAATCAGCCCCAGCATTTT
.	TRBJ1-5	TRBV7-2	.	CASSLSGGDQPQHF	TGTGCCAGCAGCTTATCGGGTGGGGATCAGCCCCAGCATTTT
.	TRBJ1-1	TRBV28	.	CASSSTDTEAFF	TGTGCCAGCAGTTCCACCGACACTGAAGCTTTCTTT
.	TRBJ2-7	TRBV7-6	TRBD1	CASSQPGQGSLEQYF	TGTGCCAGCAGTCAACCGGGACAGGGTTCGCTCGAGCAGTACTTC
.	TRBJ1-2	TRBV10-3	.	CAISETANYGYTF	TGTGCCATCAGTGAGACCGCCAACTATGGCTACACCTTC
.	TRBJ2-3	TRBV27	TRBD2	CASSFLAGSRLVTDTQYF	TGTGCCAGCAGTTTCTTAGCGGGGTCGCGCCTCGTCACAGATACGCAGTATTTT
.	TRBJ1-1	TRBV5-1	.	CASSPSGGGIAEAFF	TGCGCCAGCAGCCCGAGCGGAGGGGGTATCGCTGAAGCTTTCTTT
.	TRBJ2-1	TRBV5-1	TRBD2	CASSVSGGDNEQFF	TGCGCCAGCAGCGTAAGCGGGGGAGACAATGAGCAGTTCTTC
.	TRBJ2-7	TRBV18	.	CASSPLADDYEQYF	TGTGCCAGCTCCCCCCTGGCAGATGACTACGAGCAGTACTTC
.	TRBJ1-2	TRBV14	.	CASSQVGHYGYTF	TGTGCCAGCAGCCAAGTGGGTCACTATGGCTACACCTTC
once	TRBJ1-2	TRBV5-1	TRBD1	CASSFTGQGNYGYTF	TGCGCCAGCAGCTTCACGGGACAGGGAAACTATGGCTACACCTTC
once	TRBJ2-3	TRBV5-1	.	CASSLVGGADTQYF	TGCGCCAGCAGCTTGGTCGGCGGGGCAGATACGCAGTATTTT
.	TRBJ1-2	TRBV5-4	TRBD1	CASSHWTGLNGYTF	TGTGCCAGCAGCCACTGGACAGGGTTGAATGGCTACACCTTC
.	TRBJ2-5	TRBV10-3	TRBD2	CAIRQDSGVETQYF	TGTGCCATCAGGCAGGATAGCGGGGTAGAGACCCAGTACTTC
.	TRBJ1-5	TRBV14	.	CASSQGTGRNQPQHF	TGTGCCAGCAGCCAAGGTACAGGGCGGAATCAGCCCCAGCATTTT
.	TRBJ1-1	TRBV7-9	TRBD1	CASSLRGTGAEAFF	TGTGCCAGCAGCTTAAGAGGGACAGGGGCAGAAGCTTTCTTT
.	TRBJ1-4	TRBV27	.	CACGRRSYEKLFF	TGTGCCTGCGGACGGAGGAGCTATGAAAAACTGTTTTTT
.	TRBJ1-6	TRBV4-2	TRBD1	CASSQITGVSINSPLHF	TGTGCCAGCAGCCAAATAACAGGGGTATCGATTAATTCACCCCTCCACTTT
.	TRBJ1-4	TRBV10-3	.	CAISEQGWGEKLFF	TGTGCCATCAGTGAACAGGGTTGGGGCGAAAAACTGTTTTTT
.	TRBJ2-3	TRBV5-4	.	CASSIPTEGRSDTQYF	TGTGCCAGCAGCATCCCCACCGAGGGTAGGTCAGATACGCAGTATTTT
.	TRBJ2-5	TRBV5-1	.	CASSLEATETQYF	TGCGCCAGCAGCTTGGAAGCTACAGAGACCCAGTACTTC
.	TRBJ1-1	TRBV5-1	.	CASSLGLTLNTEAFF	TGCGCCAGCAGCTTGGGGCTCACCTTGAACACTGAAGCTTTCTTT
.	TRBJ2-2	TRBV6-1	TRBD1	CASSGWDRGNTGELFF	TGTGCCAGCAGTGGGTGGGACAGGGGTAACACCGGGGAGCTGTTTTTT
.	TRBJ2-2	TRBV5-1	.	CASSPGVTGELFF	TGCGCCAGCAGCCCAGGGGTCACCGGGGAGCTGTTTTTT
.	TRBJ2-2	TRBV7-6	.	CASSLGLSPNTGELFF	TGTGCCAGCAGCTTAGGGCTCTCTCCGAACACCGGGGAGCTGTTTTTT
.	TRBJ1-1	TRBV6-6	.	CASSSRYTEAFF	TGTGCCAGCAGTTCAAGGTACACTGAAGCTTTCTTT
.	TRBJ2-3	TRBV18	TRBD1	CASSPGITGGTDTQYF	TGTGCCAGCTCACCAGGTATAACAGGGGGTACAGATACGCAGTATTTT